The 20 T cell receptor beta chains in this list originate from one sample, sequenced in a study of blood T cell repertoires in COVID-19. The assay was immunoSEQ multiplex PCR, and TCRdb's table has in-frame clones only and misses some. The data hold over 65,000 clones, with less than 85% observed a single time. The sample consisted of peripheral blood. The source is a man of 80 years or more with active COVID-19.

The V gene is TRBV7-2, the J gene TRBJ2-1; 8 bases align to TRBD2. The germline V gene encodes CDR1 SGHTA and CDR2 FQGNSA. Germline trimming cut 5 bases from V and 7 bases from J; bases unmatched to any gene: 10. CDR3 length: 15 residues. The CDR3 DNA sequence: TGTGCCAGCAGCAGCACGGGACTAGTTTTAAATGAGCAGTTCTTC. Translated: CASSSTGLVLNEQFF.

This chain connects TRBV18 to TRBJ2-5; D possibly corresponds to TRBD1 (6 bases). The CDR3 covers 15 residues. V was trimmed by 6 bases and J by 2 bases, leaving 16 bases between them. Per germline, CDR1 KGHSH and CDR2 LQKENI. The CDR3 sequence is CASSPNRALQETQYF. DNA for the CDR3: TGTGCCAGCTCCCCTAACAGGGCACTTCAAGAGACCCAGTACTTC.

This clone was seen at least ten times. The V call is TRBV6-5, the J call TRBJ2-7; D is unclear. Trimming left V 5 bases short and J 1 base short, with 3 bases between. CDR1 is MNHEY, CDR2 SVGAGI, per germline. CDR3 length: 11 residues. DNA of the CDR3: TGTGCCAGCAGTCCTTCCTACGAGCAGTACTTC. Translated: CASSPSYEQYF.

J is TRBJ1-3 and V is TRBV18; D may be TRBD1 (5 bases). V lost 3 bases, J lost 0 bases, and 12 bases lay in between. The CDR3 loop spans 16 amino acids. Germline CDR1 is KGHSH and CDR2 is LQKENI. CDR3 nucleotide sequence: TGTGCCAGCTCACCCCGGACAACAATCTCTGGAAACACCATATATTTT. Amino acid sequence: CASSPRTTISGNTIYF.

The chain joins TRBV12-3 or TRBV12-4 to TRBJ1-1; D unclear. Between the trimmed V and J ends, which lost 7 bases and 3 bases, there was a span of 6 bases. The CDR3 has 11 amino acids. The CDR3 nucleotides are TGTGCCAGCAAGCAGGACACTGAAGCTTTCTTT. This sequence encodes CASKQDTEAFF.

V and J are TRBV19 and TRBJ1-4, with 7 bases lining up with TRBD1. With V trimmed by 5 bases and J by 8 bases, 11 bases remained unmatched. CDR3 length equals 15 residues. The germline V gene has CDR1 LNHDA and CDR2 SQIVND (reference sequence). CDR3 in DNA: TGTGCCAGTAGTGTCACAGGGGTTTTAGGAGAAAAACTGTTTTTT. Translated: CASSVTGVLGEKLFF. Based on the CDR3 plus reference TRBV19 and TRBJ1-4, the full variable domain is DGGITQSPKYLFRKEGQNVTLSCEQNLNHDAMYWYRQDPGQGLRLIYYSQIVNDFQKGDIAEGYSVSREKKESFPLTVTSAQKNPTAFYLCASSVTGVLGEKLFFGSGTQLSVL.

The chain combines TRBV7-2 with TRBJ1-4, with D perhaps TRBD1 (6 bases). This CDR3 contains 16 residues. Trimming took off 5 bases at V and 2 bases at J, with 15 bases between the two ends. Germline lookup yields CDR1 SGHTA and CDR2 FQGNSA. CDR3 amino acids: CASSRDRLLTNEKLFF. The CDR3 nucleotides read TGTGCCAGCAGCAGAGACAGGTTGCTCACTAATGAAAAACTGTTTTTT.

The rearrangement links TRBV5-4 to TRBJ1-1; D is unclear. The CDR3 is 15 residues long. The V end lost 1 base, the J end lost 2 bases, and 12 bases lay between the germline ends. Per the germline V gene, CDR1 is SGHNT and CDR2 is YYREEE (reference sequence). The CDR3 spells CASSLRSSVNTEAFF. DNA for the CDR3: TGTGCCAGCAGCTTGCGTTCCAGTGTCAACACTGAAGCTTTCTTT.

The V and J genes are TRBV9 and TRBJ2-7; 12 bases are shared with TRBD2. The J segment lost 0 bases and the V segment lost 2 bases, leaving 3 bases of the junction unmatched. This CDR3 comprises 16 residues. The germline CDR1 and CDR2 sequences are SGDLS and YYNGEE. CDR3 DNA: TGTGCCAGCAGCGTGAGACTAGCGGGAGACTCCTACGAGCAGTACTTC. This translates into CASSVRLAGDSYEQYF.

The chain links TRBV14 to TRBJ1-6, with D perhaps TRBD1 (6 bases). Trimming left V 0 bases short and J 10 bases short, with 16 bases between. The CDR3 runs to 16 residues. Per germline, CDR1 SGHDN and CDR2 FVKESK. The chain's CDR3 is CASSQEGARGQSPLHF. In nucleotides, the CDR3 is TGTGCCAGCAGCCAAGAGGGGGCCCGAGGGCAATCACCCCTCCACTTT. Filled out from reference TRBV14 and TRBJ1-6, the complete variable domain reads EAGVTQFPSHSVIEKGQTVTLRCDPISGHDNLYWYRRVMGKEIKFLLHFVKESKQDESGMPNNRFLAERTGGTYSTLKVQPAELEDSGVYFCASSQEGARGQSPLHFGNGTRLTVT.

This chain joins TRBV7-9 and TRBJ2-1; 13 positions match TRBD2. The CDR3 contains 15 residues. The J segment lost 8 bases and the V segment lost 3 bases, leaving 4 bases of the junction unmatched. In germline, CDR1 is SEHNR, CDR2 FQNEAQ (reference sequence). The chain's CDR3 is CASSFRTSGSDEQFF. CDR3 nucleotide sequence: TGTGCCAGCAGCTTCCGGACTAGCGGGAGCGATGAGCAGTTCTTC.

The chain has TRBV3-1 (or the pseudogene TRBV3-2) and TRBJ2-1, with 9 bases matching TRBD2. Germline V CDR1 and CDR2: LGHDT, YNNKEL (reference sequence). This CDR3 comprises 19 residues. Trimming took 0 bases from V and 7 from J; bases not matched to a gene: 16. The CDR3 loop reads CASSQDLLVLAGPKNEQFF. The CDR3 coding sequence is TGTGCCAGCAGCCAAGATCTGCTTGTCCTAGCGGGGCCTAAAAATGAGCAGTTCTTC.

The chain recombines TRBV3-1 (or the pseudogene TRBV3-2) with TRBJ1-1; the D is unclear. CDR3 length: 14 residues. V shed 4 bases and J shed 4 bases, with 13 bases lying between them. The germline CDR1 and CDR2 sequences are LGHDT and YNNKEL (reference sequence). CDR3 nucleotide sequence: TGTGCCAGCAGCCCCCCGGGAGGGAGCACTGAAGCTTTCTTT. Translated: CASSPPGGSTEAFF.

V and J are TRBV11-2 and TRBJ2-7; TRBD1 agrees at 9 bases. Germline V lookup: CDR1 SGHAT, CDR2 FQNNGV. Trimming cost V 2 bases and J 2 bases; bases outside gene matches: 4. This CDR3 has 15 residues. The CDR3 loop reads CASSLTGQGPYEQYF. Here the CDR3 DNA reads TGTGCCAGCAGCTTAACGGGACAGGGCCCCTACGAGCAGTACTTC.

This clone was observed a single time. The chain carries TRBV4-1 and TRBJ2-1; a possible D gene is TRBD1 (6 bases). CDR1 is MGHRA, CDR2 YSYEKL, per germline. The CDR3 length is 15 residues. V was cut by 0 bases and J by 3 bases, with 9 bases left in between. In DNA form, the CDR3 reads TGCGCCAGCAGCCAAGAGGGCAGGGGCTACAATGAGCAGTTCTTC. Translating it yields CASSQEGRGYNEQFF.

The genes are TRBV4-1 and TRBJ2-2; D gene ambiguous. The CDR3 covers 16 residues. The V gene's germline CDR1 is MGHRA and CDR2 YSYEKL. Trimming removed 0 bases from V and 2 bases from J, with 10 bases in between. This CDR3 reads CASSQEWSVNTGELFF. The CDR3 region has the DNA TGCGCCAGCAGCCAAGAATGGAGCGTAAACACCGGGGAGCTGTTTTTT.

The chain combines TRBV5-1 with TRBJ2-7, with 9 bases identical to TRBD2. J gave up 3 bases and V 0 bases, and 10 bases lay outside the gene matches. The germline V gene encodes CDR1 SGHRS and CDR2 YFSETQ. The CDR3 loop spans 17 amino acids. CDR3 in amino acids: CASSLASSSGRDYEQYF. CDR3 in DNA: TGCGCCAGCAGCTTGGCATCTAGTAGCGGGAGAGACTACGAGCAGTACTTC.

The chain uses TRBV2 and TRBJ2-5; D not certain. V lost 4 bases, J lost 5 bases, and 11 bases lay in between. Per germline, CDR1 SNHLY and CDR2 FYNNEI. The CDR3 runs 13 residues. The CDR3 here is CASSVFHRETQYF. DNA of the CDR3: TGTGCCAGCAGTGTCTTTCACCGGGAGACCCAGTACTTC.

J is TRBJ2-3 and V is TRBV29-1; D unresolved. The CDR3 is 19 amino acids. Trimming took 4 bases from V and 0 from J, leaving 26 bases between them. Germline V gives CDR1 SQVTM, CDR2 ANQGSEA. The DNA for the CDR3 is TGCAGCGTTGGCCCTCTCAGAAACTTTGACTCAACTAGCACAGATACGCAGTATTTT. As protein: CSVGPLRNFDSTSTDTQYF.

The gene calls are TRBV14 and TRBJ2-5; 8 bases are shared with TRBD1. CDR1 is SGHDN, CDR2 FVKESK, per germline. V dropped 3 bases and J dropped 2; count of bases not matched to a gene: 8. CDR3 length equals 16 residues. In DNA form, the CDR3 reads TGTGCCAGCAGCCAGTTTACCGGACAGGGACAAGAGACCCAGTACTTC. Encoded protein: CASSQFTGQGQETQYF.